The 12 T cell receptor beta chains reported below all come from one sample, sequenced in a study of cytomegalovirus exposure and HLA in healthy donors. PCR primers comprised 60 Vbeta and 13 Jbeta primers. This table comes from immunoSEQ multiplex PCR, and its TCRdb copy is limited to in-frame clones, with some not included. Of about 190,000 clones in the sample, 79% were seen once. The sample consisted of PBMCs. These receptors all come from a young woman in good health and CMV-seronegative.

CDR3 coding DNA: TGTGCCACCGAACCGACAGGGGTTTCCGAGCAGTACTTC. Translating it yields CATEPTGVSEQYF. The chain has TRBV6-1 and TRBJ2-7; 8 nucleotides match TRBD1. With V trimmed by 10 bases and J by 6 bases, 11 bases remained unmatched. Germline CDR1 reads MNHNS; CDR2 reads SASEGT. This CDR3 is 13 amino acids long.

The chain links TRBV18 to TRBJ1-5, with D perhaps TRBD1 (5 bases). This CDR3 comprises 15 residues. Trimming left V 6 bases short and J 0 bases short, with 12 bases between. Germline V gene lookup returns CDR1 KGHSH and CDR2 LQKENI. The CDR3 DNA sequence: TGTGCCAGCTCGCTCGGACACATTAGCAATCAGCCCCAGCATTTT. Its translation is CASSLGHISNQPQHF.

V gene TRBV25-1 combines with J gene TRBJ2-3; TRBD2 matches 7 bases. Trimming removed 6 bases from V and 2 bases from J; junction bases left unmatched: 8. CDR3 length equals 15 residues. Germline V gene data show CDR1 as MGHDK and CDR2 as SYGVNS. The CDR3 region is CASRTGGLITDTQYF. The CDR3 coding sequence is TGTGCCAGCAGGACGGGAGGCCTGATCACAGATACGCAGTATTTT.

About this clone itself: Relative to the germline gene, one junction end is altered; a read error may explain this. The J gene is TRBJ2-7, the V gene TRBV29-1; 8 bases fit TRBD2. The CDR3 consists of 13 residues. Germline assignment: CDR1 SQVTM and CDR2 ANQGSEA. Here the CDR3 reads CSVEAGASLEQYF. CDR3 coding DNA: TGCAGCGTAGAAGCGGGAGCCTCGCTGGAGCAGTACTTC.

Comment on this clone: Distinct nucleotide sequences in the sample also encode this CDR3. The rearrangement joins TRBV9 to TRBJ1-1, with no clear D. V was shortened by 0 bases and J by 0 bases, with 6 bases between the two germline ends. Germline V gene sequence: CDR1 SGDLS, CDR2 YYNGEE. The CDR3 has 14 residues. The CDR3 DNA reads as TGTGCCAGCAGCGTAGGGCAGATGAACACTGAAGCTTTCTTT. As protein: CASSVGQMNTEAFF.

The gene calls are TRBV4-3 and TRBJ2-7, with D possibly being TRBD2 (5 bases). CDR1 and CDR2 from the germline V gene are LGHNA and YSLEER. The ends were cut back, 4 bases at V and 7 bases at J, with 17 bases in the middle. This CDR3 comprises 14 residues. The CDR3, as DNA: TGCGCCAGCAGCCCGTACTCTCGGGGTGGAGAGCAGTACTTC. Protein sequence: CASSPYSRGGEQYF.

CDR3 DNA sequence: TGTGCCAGCAGCTTAAATCATGAGGGCACTGAAGCTTTCTTT. This codes for CASSLNHEGTEAFF. The V call is TRBV7-9, the J call TRBJ1-1; no reliable D call. This CDR3 has 14 residues. The V end lost 2 bases, the J end lost 4 bases, and 11 bases lay between the germline ends. CDR1 SEHNR and CDR2 FQNEAQ come from the germline V gene (reference sequence). Variable domain in full (rest from reference TRBV7-9 and TRBJ1-1): DTGVSQNPRHKITKRGQNVTFRCDPISEHNRLYWYRQTLGQGPEFLTYFQNEAQLEKSRLLSDRFSAERPKGSFSTLEIQRTEQGDSAMYLCASSLNHEGTEAFFGQGTRLTVV.

The V gene is TRBV19, the J gene TRBJ2-5; tentative D call: TRBD1 (5 bases). Trimming removed 4 bases from V and 1 base from J, with 10 bases in between. Germline values: CDR1 LNHDA, CDR2 SQIVND (reference sequence). The CDR3 totals 14 residues. The CDR3 coding sequence is TGTGCCAGTAGTAGGGGCTCCGGCCAAGAGACCCAGTACTTC. Amino acids: CASSRGSGQETQYF.

This chain joins TRBV7-3 and TRBJ1-1; D is possibly TRBD1 (5 bases). The CDR3 runs to 15 residues. Germline V gene data show CDR1 as SGHTA and CDR2 as FQGTGA. V gave up 2 bases and J gave up 4 bases, with 14 bases separating them. Here the CDR3 DNA reads TGTGCCAGCAGCTTACAGCCAGGGTTCCCCACTGAAGCTTTCTTT. Translating it yields CASSLQPGFPTEAFF.

This chain links TRBV19 with TRBJ1-6, with 12 bases fitting TRBD1. The CDR3 totals 17 residues. Germline V gene lookup returns CDR1 LNHDA and CDR2 SQIVND (reference sequence). Unmatched junction bases numbered 12, after V lost 5 bases and J lost 10 bases. The CDR3: CASSSGQGAPRGSPLHF. The CDR3 DNA reads as TGTGCCAGTAGTTCGGGACAGGGGGCGCCTCGGGGATCACCCCTCCACTTT.

The V and J genes are TRBV28 and TRBJ2-7; 9 bases are shared with TRBD2. The CDR3 contains 15 residues. Germline CDR1 reads MDHEN; CDR2 reads SYDVKM. Unmatched junction bases numbered 8, after V lost 6 bases and J lost 2 bases. CDR3 DNA sequence: TGTGCCAGCAGCTCGACTAGCGGTGGGGCCTACGAGCAGTACTTC. This gives the protein CASSSTSGGAYEQYF.

This clone has just a few counts. This chain joins TRBV5-4 and TRBJ2-2; no firm D call. CDR3 length equals 15 residues. Germline V gives CDR1 SGHNT, CDR2 YYREEE (reference sequence). Trimming took off 0 bases at V and 4 bases at J, with 10 bases between the two ends. CDR3 DNA sequence: TGTGCCAGCAGCTTGGTTGGGCGACCCACCGGGGAGCTGTTTTTT. Translation: CASSLVGRPTGELFF.